A single T cell receptor beta chain is shown here with its context. Cohort 3 recovered donors had two negative PCRs, clearance, or symptom resolution. Trimming shortened V by 3 bases and J by 7 bases, and 12 bases separated the two germline ends. The V gene's germline CDR1 is LGHNA and CDR2 YSLEER. This CDR3 region has 13 residues. TCRdb's table, derived via immunoSEQ multiplex PCR, lists solely in-frame clones and lacks some. The sample holds fewer than 500,000 clones, more than 75% seen once. The sample comes from a study of blood T cell repertoires in COVID-19. At the level of the study: The samples span acute and convalescent COVID-19 from the United States, Italy and Spain.

The rearrangement links TRBV4-3 to TRBJ1-2; D might be TRBD1 (6 bases). The sequence came from a man aged 25 to 45 who had recovered from COVID-19. The sequenced sample consisted of PBMCs or T cells enriched from blood (not recorded which). Here the CDR3 reads CASSQGAAGGYTF. Written as DNA, the CDR3 is TGCGCCAGCAGCCAGGGGGCGGCTGGTGGCTACACCTTC.